Below, 27 T cell receptor beta chains from the same sample are listed, as sequenced in a study of OX40 agonist ivuxolimab in advanced cancers. Sequencing used immunoSEQ multiplex PCR; TCRdb keeps in-frame clones, though not all of them. The sample lists tens of thousands of clones; 88% were seen once. The source was CD4+ or CD8+ T cells sorted from blood, collected in a trial of the OX40 agonist ivuxolimab. The receptors originated from an adult with an advanced solid tumor such as melanoma, head and neck, liver or kidney cancer.

This chain links TRBV18 with TRBJ2-7, with 8 bases matching TRBD1. J gave up 0 bases and V 4 bases, and 5 bases lay outside the gene matches. The length of the CDR3 is 15 residues. Germline loops: CDR1 KGHSH, CDR2 LQKENI. The CDR3 region has the DNA TGTGCCAGCTCACTTGGGACAGGCGACTCCTACGAGCAGTACTTC. This codes for CASSLGTGDSYEQYF.

This CDR3 reads CASSMGQGAGGELFF. Here the CDR3 DNA reads TGTGCCAGCAGCATGGGACAGGGGGCGGGCGGGGAGCTGTTTTTT. The chain has TRBV11-2 and TRBJ2-2, with 12 bases matching TRBD1. Germline lookup yields CDR1 SGHAT and CDR2 FQNNGV. The ends lost 5 bases at V and 7 bases at J; junction bases unmatched: 5. The CDR3 is 15 amino acids.

The chain couples TRBV6-4 to TRBJ2-1, with D possibly being TRBD1 (5 bases). V was pared by 6 bases and J by 6 bases, with 15 bases between. The CDR3 covers 14 residues. CDR1 MRHNA and CDR2 SNTAGT come from the germline V gene. CDR3 region: CASSPTGQTNEQFF. In nucleotides, the CDR3 is TGTGCCAGCAGCCCCACCGGACAAACCAATGAGCAGTTCTTC.

This clone appeared a few times. The chain links TRBV18 to TRBJ1-1; D unclear. Looked up from germline, CDR1 is KGHSH and CDR2 is LQKENI. V dropped 0 bases and J dropped 6 bases, with 8 bases sitting between them. This CDR3 has 13 residues. The CDR3 region has the DNA TGTGCCAGCTCACCACCCGGATCGGCTGAAGCTTTCTTT. This translates into CASSPPGSAEAFF.

This rearrangement joins TRBV15 to TRBJ2-7, with D unclear. The CDR3 is made up of 12 amino acids. The V gene's germline CDR1 is LNHNV and CDR2 YYDKDF (reference sequence). V lost 1 base and J 9 bases, leaving 10 bases between the germline ends. CDR3 nucleotide sequence: TGTGCCACCAGCAGAGTTTCGGAAGTGCAGTACTTC. This sequence encodes CATSRVSEVQYF.

The V and J genes are TRBV5-1 and TRBJ2-3; no firm D call. This CDR3 contains 12 residues. Per germline, CDR1 SGHRS and CDR2 YFSETQ. Between the trimmed V and J ends, which lost 1 base and 4 bases, there was a span of 4 bases. The chain's CDR3 is CASSLSSDTQYF. In DNA form, the CDR3 reads TGCGCCAGCAGCTTGTCGTCAGATACGCAGTATTTT.

The chain uses TRBV10-1 and TRBJ2-5; 7 bases are shared with TRBD1. The DNA end lines up better with TRBJ2-7; the J call may be wrong. Per the germline V gene, CDR1 is WNHNN and CDR2 is SYGVQD (reference sequence). The CDR3 has 13 amino acids. The CDR3, as DNA: TGCGCCAGCAGTGATGGGCAGGGGGACGAGCAGTACTTC. It translates to CASSDGQGDEQYF.

This sequence joins TRBV10-2 and TRBJ2-5; possible D gene TRBD1, 8 bases. CDR1 and CDR2 (germline): WSHSY, SAAADI. V lost 7 bases, J lost 4 bases, and 16 bases lay in between. The CDR3 spans 14 residues. Here the CDR3 reads CASTRTGRGETQYF. CDR3 coding DNA: TGCGCCAGCACCAGGACAGGGAGGGGAGAGACCCAGTACTTC.

This clone showed up just a few times. The rearrangement links TRBV5-6 to TRBJ1-2; the D gene is possibly TRBD1 (5 bases). The CDR3 totals 14 residues. The germline V gene encodes CDR1 SGHDT and CDR2 YYEEEE. V was pared by 3 bases and J by 0 bases, with 9 bases between. The CDR3, as DNA: TGTGCCAGCAGCTGGGACGGCGCTAACTATGGCTACACCTTC. This translates into CASSWDGANYGYTF.

The chain joins TRBV7-6 to TRBJ1-6; D is undetermined. CDR1 is SGHVS and CDR2 is FNYEAQ in the germline V gene. The CDR3 totals 14 residues. V was clipped by 2 bases and J by 7 bases, with 9 bases between them. CDR3 loop: CASSLRVLNSPLHF. CDR3 DNA: TGTGCCAGCAGCTTACGCGTATTAAATTCACCCCTCCACTTT. The full variable domain, rest sourced from reference TRBV7-6 and TRBJ1-6, is GAGVSQSPRYKVTKRGQDVALRCDPISGHVSLYWYRQALGQGPEFLTYFNYEAQQDKSGLPNDRFSAERPEGSISTLTIQRTEQRDSAMYRCASSLRVLNSPLHFGNGTRLTVT.

The chain recombines TRBV9 with TRBJ2-5, with TRBD1 matching 11 bases. Germline loops: CDR1 SGDLS, CDR2 YYNGEE. V was pared by 4 bases and J by 5 bases, with 10 bases of the junction left unmatched. The CDR3 has 16 residues. The CDR3 DNA reads as TGTGCCAGCAGCTTCCGGACAGGGGGCTTCGGGGAGACCCAGTACTTC. The encoded protein is CASSFRTGGFGETQYF. Complete variable domain (other parts from reference TRBV9 and TRBJ2-5): DSGVTQTPKHLITATGQRVTLRCSPRSGDLSVYWYQQSLDQGLQFLIQYYNGEERAKGNILERFSAQQFPDLHSELNLSSLELGDSALYFCASSFRTGGFGETQYFGPGTRLLVL.

The chain employs TRBV9 and TRBJ2-7, with a possible D match to TRBD1 (6 bases). The CDR3 is made up of 14 amino acids. Germline V gene sequence: CDR1 SGDLS, CDR2 YYNGEE. Trimming cost V 4 bases and J 2 bases, with 13 bases left between them. CDR3: CASSRDIEPYEQYF. The CDR3 DNA reads TGTGCCAGCAGCCGGGACATCGAACCCTACGAGCAGTACTTC.

The V gene is TRBV27, the J gene TRBJ2-5; D unresolved. The V gene's germline CDR1 is MNHEY and CDR2 SMNVEV (reference sequence). The CDR3 runs 12 residues. V was trimmed by 11 bases and J by 5 bases, leaving 15 bases between them. As DNA, the CDR3 is TGTGCCCACGGGCTAGTGAGGGAGACCCAGTACTTC. Amino acid sequence: CAHGLVRETQYF.

This clone was observed a single time. The chain is built from TRBV30 and TRBJ1-5, with unresolved D. The CDR3 covers 16 residues. With 0 bases removed from V and 3 bases from J, the gap between germline ends came to 15 bases. In germline, CDR1 is GTSNPN, CDR2 SVGIG (reference sequence). Here the CDR3 DNA reads TGTGCCTGGAGTGTACAAGGGTATGGTGCCAATCAGCCCCAGCATTTT. Translating it yields CAWSVQGYGANQPQHF.

This chain joins TRBV19 and TRBJ2-7; 9 bases line up with TRBD2. J was trimmed by 1 base and V by 6 bases; bases with no gene match: 7. Looked up from germline, CDR1 is LNHDA and CDR2 is SQIVND (reference sequence). The CDR3 contains 15 residues. CDR3 region: CASRLTSGLSYEQYF. The CDR3 nucleotides read TGTGCCAGTAGACTAACTAGCGGGCTTTCCTACGAGCAGTACTTC.

The chain is built from TRBV6-1 and TRBJ1-2; D gene ambiguous. The germline V gene has CDR1 MNHNS and CDR2 SASEGT. V lost 0 bases and J lost 8, with 4 bases in between. CDR3 length: 11 residues. CDR3 nucleotides: TGTGCCAGCAGTGAAGCGCACGGCTACACCTTC. Amino acids: CASSEAHGYTF.

This clone was observed once. The chain links TRBV7-6 to TRBJ2-2; D call uncertain. V lost 8 bases, J lost 7 bases, and 11 bases lay in between. CDR3 length: 12 residues. In germline, CDR1 is SGHVS, CDR2 FNYEAQ. The CDR3 here is CASFWVDGELFF. DNA for the CDR3: TGTGCCAGCTTCTGGGTGGACGGGGAGCTGTTTTTT.

The rearrangement uses TRBV18 and TRBJ1-2, with D unclear. The CDR3 has 13 residues. Germline CDR1 reads KGHSH; CDR2 reads LQKENI. Trimming took 2 bases from V and 4 from J, leaving 8 bases between them. The CDR3: CASSPGFGYGYTF. As DNA, the CDR3 is TGTGCCAGCTCACCAGGGTTTGGCTATGGCTACACCTTC.

The chain combines TRBV14 with TRBJ2-1, with D perhaps TRBD2 (6 bases). Between the trimmed V and J ends, which lost 5 bases and 7 bases, there was a span of 15 bases. Germline assignment: CDR1 SGHDN and CDR2 FVKESK. The CDR3 runs 14 residues. CDR3 in amino acids: CASSGLGGGNEQFF. The DNA for the CDR3 is TGTGCCAGCAGCGGCCTGGGTGGGGGGAATGAGCAGTTCTTC.

The chain employs TRBV28 and TRBJ1-2; 8 nucleotides agree with TRBD1. The CDR3 consists of 13 residues. Germline V CDR1 and CDR2: MDHEN, SYDVKM. J gave up 4 bases and V 6 bases, and 4 bases lay outside the gene matches. CDR3 sequence (DNA): TGTGCCAGCAGCCGCGGACAGGGCTATGGCTACACCTTC. Encoded protein: CASSRGQGYGYTF.

V gene TRBV10-3 combines with J gene TRBJ2-1; 12 bases map to TRBD2. CDR3 size: 15 residues. The ends lost 6 bases at V and 4 bases at J; junction bases unmatched: 4. Germline V gene lookup returns CDR1 ENHRY and CDR2 SYGVKD. The CDR3 DNA reads as TGTGCCATCAGCCAACTAGCGGGAGGTTACAATGAGCAGTTCTTC. Its protein product is CAISQLAGGYNEQFF.

The rearrangement joins TRBV5-1 to TRBJ2-5; D may match TRBD1 or TRBD2 (5 bases each). The CDR3 loop spans 14 amino acids. Deletions cut 0 bases from V and 10 bases from J, with 16 bases between. The germline V gene encodes CDR1 SGHRS and CDR2 YFSETQ. The CDR3 DNA follows: TGCGCCAGCAGCTTGGATCCTGGGGGTAGGGGCCAGTACTTC. Protein sequence: CASSLDPGGRGQYF. The complete variable domain, with remaining parts taken from reference TRBV5-1 and TRBJ2-5, reads KAGVTQTPRYLIKTRGQQVTLSCSPISGHRSVSWYQQTPGQGLQFLFEYFSETQRNKGNFPGRFSGRQFSNSRSEMNVSTLELGDSALYLCASSLDPGGRGQYFGPGTRLLVL.

The V gene is TRBV5-1, the J gene TRBJ1-1; D is ambiguous. V lost 1 base and J lost 0, with 4 bases in between. CDR3 length: 13 amino acids. Germline CDR1 and CDR2: SGHRS and YFSETQ. In DNA form, the CDR3 reads TGCGCCAGCAGCTTGACGATGAACACTGAAGCTTTCTTT. Translating it yields CASSLTMNTEAFF.

The CDR3 region is CASSLGLAEARSYNEQFF. CDR3 DNA sequence: TGTGCCAGTAGCTTGGGACTAGCGGAGGCCCGCTCCTACAATGAGCAGTTCTTC. This chain connects TRBV19 to TRBJ2-1; 11 positions match TRBD2. Germline V gives CDR1 LNHDA, CDR2 SQIVND (reference sequence). Unmatched junction bases numbered 10, after V lost 6 bases and J lost 0 bases. CDR3 size: 18 residues.

The chain recombines TRBV4-2 with TRBJ2-3, with a tentative D call TRBD2 (6 bases). The V gene lost 4 bases and the J gene lost 4 bases, with 18 bases spanning the gap. CDR3 length: 16 amino acids. Germline CDR1 is LGHNA and CDR2 is YNFKEQ. The CDR3 nucleotides are TGTGCCAGCAGCCTGGGACTGGGTCGGGTCTCAGATACGCAGTATTTT. Its translation: CASSLGLGRVSDTQYF.

The chain employs TRBV2 and TRBJ2-5; TRBD1 agrees at 10 bases. With the DNA end fitting TRBJ2-7 better, the J assignment may be wrong. The CDR3 spans 17 residues. The germline CDR1 and CDR2 sequences are SNHLY and FYNNEI. CDR3 DNA: TGTGCCAGCAGTGAGAGATTACCGGGACAGGGGTCCTACGAGCAGTACTTC. Translation: CASSERLPGQGSYEQYF.

The genes are TRBV30 and TRBJ2-7, with a weak D call TRBD1 (8 bases). This CDR3 region has 18 residues. Trimming pared 6 bases from V and 4 bases from J, leaving 31 bases between. Per germline, CDR1 GTSNPN and CDR2 SVGIG (reference sequence). CDR3 in amino acids: CACQGGTGRTFNQYEQYF. The CDR3 DNA sequence: TGTGCCTGTCAGGGGGGGACAGGCAGGACCTTCAACCAGTACGAGCAGTACTTC.